Below, 16 T cell receptor beta chains from the same sample are listed, as sequenced in a study of blood T cell dynamics during melanoma immunotherapy. Time point indicated: pre-treatment baseline. Assay used: immunoSEQ multiplex PCR; TCRdb lists only in-frame clones, some missing. The sample has 5,900 or so clones; about 90% are singletons. This sample comprised blood, obtained from a patient treated with checkpoint blockade. All receptors come from a human donor with melanoma.

The chain joins TRBV27 to TRBJ1-1, with D possibly being TRBD1 (6 bases). The CDR3 has 15 residues. Trimming stripped 0 bases from V and 4 bases from J, with 12 bases between. Germline V lookup: CDR1 MNHEY, CDR2 SMNVEV (reference sequence). The CDR3, as DNA: TGTGCCAGCAGTTTATCTCGGGGGCTCGGCACTGAAGCTTTCTTT. Amino acid sequence: CASSLSRGLGTEAFF.

J is TRBJ2-1 and V is TRBV5-4; TRBD1 matches at 9 bases. J lost 7 bases, V lost 4 bases, and 9 bases had no gene match. The germline V gene encodes CDR1 SGHNT and CDR2 YYREEE (reference sequence). The CDR3 has 15 amino acids. CDR3 protein: CASSPTGGVSNEQFF. The DNA for the CDR3 is TGTGCCAGCAGCCCGACAGGGGGGGTGTCGAATGAGCAGTTCTTC.

The gene calls are TRBV6-5 and TRBJ1-3, with no clear D. The CDR3 contains 13 residues. Trimming cost V 4 bases and J 4 bases, with 8 bases left between them. In germline, CDR1 is MNHEY, CDR2 SVGAGI. The CDR3 nucleotides read TGTGCCAGCAGTTCCCCCGGGGGAAACACCATATATTTT. Its protein product is CASSSPGGNTIYF.

The table lists this clone with a count of one. The chain links TRBV5-6 to TRBJ1-4; 7 bases align to TRBD1. Looked up from germline, CDR1 is SGHDT and CDR2 is YYEEEE. The CDR3 is made up of 16 amino acids. V lost 0 bases and J lost 6; bases outside the gene matches: 8. CDR3 sequence (DNA): TGTGCCAGCAGCTTGGCCTTCCGACAGGGCGATGAAAAACTGTTTTTT. This encodes CASSLAFRQGDEKLFF.

The V call is TRBV7-2, the J call TRBJ2-7; 10 bases map to TRBD1. Germline loops: CDR1 SGHTA, CDR2 FQGNSA. The CDR3 covers 14 residues. J lost 4 bases, V lost 4 bases, and 4 bases had no gene match. The CDR3 DNA sequence: TGTGCCAGCAGCTGGGTGGGACAGGGGTACGAGCAGTACTTC. It translates to CASSWVGQGYEQYF.

The V and J genes are TRBV7-9 and TRBJ1-2; a weak D match, TRBD1 (5 bases). V lost 0 bases and J 6 bases, leaving 11 bases between the germline ends. The CDR3 covers 14 residues. CDR1 is SEHNR and CDR2 is FQNEAQ in the germline V gene (reference sequence). CDR3 DNA sequence: TGTGCCAGCAGCTTAGCTGTACAGGTCCATGGCTACACCTTC. The encoded protein is CASSLAVQVHGYTF.

This clone came up a few times. The chain employs TRBV11-2 and TRBJ2-5; either TRBD1 or TRBD2 may fit D (6 bases each). The ends were cut back, 3 bases at V and 1 base at J, with 12 bases in the middle. This CDR3 has 15 amino acids. Per germline, CDR1 SGHAT and CDR2 FQNNGV. CDR3 loop: CASSFWGAAQETQYF. CDR3 DNA: TGTGCCAGCAGCTTTTGGGGGGCCGCCCAAGAGACCCAGTACTTC. Looking up the rest from reference TRBV11-2 and TRBJ2-5 gives the full variable domain: EAGVAQSPRYKIIEKRQSVAFWCNPISGHATLYWYQQILGQGPKLLIQFQNNGVVDDSQLPKDRFSAERLKGVDSTLKIQPAKLEDSAVYLCASSFWGAAQETQYFGPGTRLLVL.

The rearrangement uses TRBV19 and TRBJ2-7; D uncertain. The V end was cut by 7 bases, the J end by 0 bases, with 16 bases between. CDR3 length equals 15 residues. Per germline, CDR1 LNHDA and CDR2 SQIVND (reference sequence). CDR3 sequence: CASTRTLTDSYEQYF. The CDR3 DNA sequence: TGTGCCAGTACCAGGACGCTAACTGACTCCTACGAGCAGTACTTC.

The rearrangement joins TRBV2 to TRBJ1-2; 8 bases match TRBD1. Germline CDR1 is SNHLY and CDR2 is FYNNEI. V trimming: 6 bases; J trimming: 5 bases; junction bases outside the gene matches: 8. The CDR3 extends over 14 amino acids. The CDR3 sequence: CASREPDREYGYTF. The CDR3 region has the DNA TGTGCCAGCAGAGAACCGGACAGGGAATATGGCTACACCTTC.

J is TRBJ2-5 and V is TRBV12-5; 9 bases are shared with TRBD1. The CDR3 has 15 amino acids. V shed 1 base, J shed 7 bases, and the junction held 7 bases outside the gene matches. CDR1 is LGHNT and CDR2 is FRNRAP in the germline V gene. CDR3 in DNA: TGTGCTAGTGGTTTGGCGGGACAGGGAATGGTGACCCAGTACTTC. Its translation: CASGLAGQGMVTQYF.

This chain uses TRBV4-3 with TRBJ1-1, with D possibly being TRBD1 (5 bases). Looked up from germline, CDR1 is LGHNA and CDR2 is YSLEER. V gave up 4 bases and J gave up 5 bases, with 17 bases separating them. This CDR3 region has 15 residues. The chain's CDR3 is CASSLRDGGVTEAFF. The CDR3 DNA reads TGCGCCAGCAGCCTCCGGGACGGAGGGGTAACTGAAGCTTTCTTT.

The chain carries TRBV14 and TRBJ1-1, with D uncertain. CDR1 is SGHDN and CDR2 is FVKESK in the germline V gene. The CDR3 has 12 amino acids. V lost 2 bases, J lost 3 bases, and 4 bases lay in between. The CDR3 is CASSQMDTEAFF. In DNA, the CDR3 is TGTGCCAGCAGCCAAATGGACACTGAAGCTTTCTTT.

This clone was found a few times. The V gene is TRBV19, the J gene TRBJ2-7, with D perhaps assigned TRBD1 or TRBD2 (5 bases each). This CDR3 is built from 14 residues. Trimming left V 4 bases short and J 3 bases short, with 13 bases between. Germline loops: CDR1 LNHDA, CDR2 SQIVND (reference sequence). CDR3 residues: CASSSPGRSYEQYF. The CDR3 coding sequence is TGTGCCAGTAGTAGCCCGGGACGGAGCTACGAGCAGTACTTC.

This clone was recorded only once. This sequence joins TRBV2 and TRBJ1-4; 12 bases are shared with TRBD1. CDR1 and CDR2 from the germline V gene are SNHLY and FYNNEI. V dropped 3 bases and J dropped 3; count of bases not matched to a gene: 23. The CDR3 extends over 23 amino acids. The CDR3 sequence: CASSDPRDRGHQRKNNPNEKLFF. The CDR3 DNA sequence: TGTGCCAGCAGTGACCCCCGGGACAGGGGGCACCAGCGTAAAAATAACCCTAATGAAAAACTGTTTTTT.

V usage is TRBV5-1 and J usage is TRBJ2-6; perhaps D is TRBD1 or TRBD2 (6 bases each). The CDR3 sequence is 19 residues long. Germline CDR1 reads SGHRS; CDR2 reads YFSETQ. V dropped 4 bases and J dropped 1 base, with 21 bases sitting between them. The CDR3 region is CASSKGTPGGASGANVLTF. CDR3 DNA sequence: TGCGCCAGCAGCAAAGGGACACCTGGAGGGGCATCTGGGGCCAACGTCCTGACTTTC.

The chain joins TRBV5-4 to TRBJ2-3; D call uncertain. The V and J ends lost 0 bases and 2 bases respectively, with 10 bases between them. CDR3 length equals 15 residues. Germline V gene data show CDR1 as SGHNT and CDR2 as YYREEE (reference sequence). The CDR3 DNA is TGTGCCAGCAGCTTGGGAGCTGAGGCCACAGATACGCAGTATTTT. Translation: CASSLGAEATDTQYF.